Here is one T cell receptor beta chain with its context. The data are from a study of blood T cell repertoires in COVID-19. About the research overall: Spain, Italy and the United States supplied samples that represented acute and convalescent COVID-19.

The V and J ends lost 3 bases and 8 bases respectively, with 13 bases between them. Germline V gene sequence: CDR1 MNHEY, CDR2 SMNVEV (reference sequence). This CDR3 contains 13 residues. Original processing methods: The authors estimated nucleated cell counts from reference gene primer amplification. Data came from immunoSEQ multiplex PCR; TCRdb stores just in-frame clones and leaves some out. That table supplies the V and J calls and clone size; D and trimming were determined from the DNA. The sample yields roughly 140,000 clones, more than 75% seen once. The specimen sequenced was PBMCs or T cells enriched from blood (not recorded which). The rearrangement uses TRBV27 and TRBJ1-2, with D perhaps matching TRBD1 (6 bases). This TCR came from a woman under 40 with acute COVID-19. CDR3 in DNA: TGTGCCAGCAGTTTTGGGGGGGCTGGCGGCTACACCTTC. It specifies CASSFGGAGGYTF.